This entry lists 7 T cell receptor beta chains sequenced from one sample in a study of cytomegalovirus exposure and HLA in healthy donors. Researchers ran the PCR with 60 Vbeta and 13 Jbeta primers. Using immunoSEQ multiplex PCR, the repertoire was profiled, and TCRdb retains in-frame clones only, with some absent. The top ten hold 0.2% to 0.25% of the sample, which has some 200,000 clones, 70% to 80% seen once. The source material was PBMCs. The receptors shown here come from a girl aged 2 to 9 in good health and CMV-seronegative.

The V and J genes are TRBV5-4 and TRBJ2-5, with D maybe TRBD2 (5 bases). Germline V gene lookup returns CDR1 SGHNT and CDR2 YYREEE (reference sequence). The CDR3 totals 15 residues. V lost 5 bases and J lost 4, with 18 bases in between. DNA for the CDR3: TGTGCCAGCAGTACCCCCTCCGGAGGAGGAGAGACCCAGTACTTC. Translating gives CASSTPSGGGETQYF.

V usage is TRBV6-5 and J usage is TRBJ1-2; maybe TRBD1 (6 bases). The V and J ends lost 0 bases and 7 bases respectively, with 18 bases between them. Germline V gene sequence: CDR1 MNHEY, CDR2 SVGAGI. The CDR3 contains 16 residues. The CDR3 here is CASSYSRSGGAGGYTF. CDR3 DNA sequence: TGTGCCAGCAGTTACTCGAGATCTGGGGGCGCGGGTGGCTACACCTTC.

The V gene is TRBV6-5, the J gene TRBJ1-4, with a weak D call TRBD1 (5 bases). Per germline, CDR1 MNHEY and CDR2 SVGAGI. The CDR3 runs 15 residues. Trimming pared 2 bases from V and 7 bases from J, leaving 14 bases between. This chain's CDR3 is CASSYGGGETEKLFF. In nucleotides, the CDR3 is TGTGCCAGCAGTTACGGCGGGGGGGAAACTGAAAAACTGTTTTTT.

This clone turned up a few times. The chain has TRBV11-3 and TRBJ2-1; 9 bases match TRBD2. Germline CDR1 reads SGHNT; CDR2 reads YENEEA. The CDR3 is 15 amino acids. The V segment lost 5 bases and the J segment 5 bases; nucleotides outside the gene matches: 7. Written as DNA, the CDR3 is TGTGCCAGCAGCAAAGGACTAGCGAGCGACAATGAGCAGTTCTTC. Its translation is CASSKGLASDNEQFF. The whole variable domain, filled in from reference TRBV11-3 and TRBJ2-1, reads EAGVVQSPRYKIIEKKQPVAFWCNPISGHNTLYWYLQNLGQGPELLIRYENEEAVDDSQLPKDRFSAERLKGVDSTLKIQPAELGDSAVYLCASSKGLASDNEQFFGPGTRLTVL.

This clone was found a few times. The CDR3 loop reads CASSYTYGTRGNEQYF. Here the CDR3 DNA reads TGTGCCAGCAGTTACACTTACGGGACACGGGGAAACGAGCAGTACTTC. The rearrangement uses TRBV6-5 and TRBJ2-7, with D possibly TRBD1 on 6 matching bases. Germline CDR1 reads MNHEY; CDR2 reads SVGAGI. The V end was cut by 2 bases, the J end by 5 bases, with 19 bases between. The CDR3 loop spans 16 amino acids.

In its sample, this clone was seen once. The rearrangement links TRBV11-2 to TRBJ2-7, with 11 positions matching TRBD1. Trimming at V came to 9 bases and at J to 3 bases, leaving 7 bases not matched to a gene. This CDR3 has 14 amino acids. Germline V gives CDR1 SGHAT, CDR2 FQNNGV. This chain's CDR3 is CASSPGQGVYEQYF. CDR3 nucleotides: TGTGCCAGTTCACCGGGACAGGGGGTCTACGAGCAGTACTTC.

The chain combines TRBV27 with TRBJ1-1; unclear D gene. Germline values: CDR1 MNHEY, CDR2 SMNVEV (reference sequence). There are 13 residues in the CDR3. The V end lost 3 bases, the J end lost 4 bases, and 9 bases lay between the germline ends. The CDR3 nucleotides are TGTGCCAGCAGTTTTACGGGTTTCACTGAAGCTTTCTTT. Protein product: CASSFTGFTEAFF.